This T cell receptor beta chain was captured in a study of blood T cell repertoires in COVID-19. This CDR3 is 15 amino acids long. Germline loops: CDR1 MNHEY, CDR2 SVGEGT. The V gene lost 2 bases and the J gene lost 4 bases, with 14 bases spanning the gap. Repertoires were generated with immunoSEQ multiplex PCR, while TCRdb's copy carries only in-frame clones and drops some. The table shows around 270,000 clones, with less than 90% occurring only once. The source is a man in his sixties with acute or convalescent COVID-19. The sequenced sample consisted of peripheral blood. The chain employs TRBV6-2 or TRBV6-3 and TRBJ1-1; the D gene is possibly TRBD1 (6 bases). The CDR3 sequence is CASSYGVQGSTEAFF. The CDR3 region has the DNA TGTGCCAGCAGTTACGGGGTCCAGGGGTCCACTGAAGCTTTCTTT.